The present entry profiles one T cell receptor beta chain with its context. Its specificity is not known. The treatment is: roughly 10-day PBMC culture with coronavirus spike peptide pools or control peptides (ViraFEST assay). The data stem from a study of vaccination and CD4 T cells after COVID-19. Background on the study: Overlapping spike peptides from SARS-CoV-2, HCoV-NL63, HCoV-OC43 and HCoV-229E served to stimulate the cells. The control cultures got either a CEFX pool, an HIV-1 Nef pool, or no peptide at all. Study results and caveats: It was observed that, in convalescent patients, a median about 90% of reactive clones arose only post-vaccination. Spike mono-reactivity marked 304 of 307 vaccine-specific clones in convalescent patients.

The CDR3 is made up of 17 amino acids. V lost 4 bases to trimming and J lost 8 bases; unmatched junction nucleotides: 14. Germline CDR1 is MNHEY and CDR2 is SMNVEV (reference sequence). Cultured CD4+ T-cell DNA underwent Oncomine TCR Beta short-read sequencing. Using its own MiXCR run on the PCR reads, TCRdb lists one record per CDR3 protein. The sample records more than 15,000 distinct CDR3 sequences, roughly 50% being singletons. The sequence came from a human donor with COVID-19. Sample: cultured CD4+ T cells from blood, taken after SARS-CoV-2 vaccination. The chain carries TRBV27 and TRBJ1-6; TRBD1 aligns across 7 bases. The CDR3 spells CASSSATGKSAYSPLHF. CDR3 in DNA: TGTGCCAGCAGTTCCGCGACAGGGAAATCGGCCTATTCACCCCTCCACTTT.